This TCR beta chain was documented in a study of CD8 T cells in Susac syndrome. The germline gives CDR1 SQVTM, CDR2 ANQGSEA. The CDR3 sequence is 14 residues long. J lost 4 bases, V lost 4 bases, and 7 bases had no gene match. High-throughput TCR beta sequencing covered peripheral CD8+ and CD4+ T cells. The control participants were healthy donors, and these controls were matched with respect to both age and sex. Isolation of CD8+ and CD4+ T cells was performed negatively, whereas enrichment of TEMRA cells was done by FACS. A quantity of roughly 0.5 to 1 ug RNA underwent reverse transcription using random hexamers. Multiplex immunoSEQ PCR targeted 54 Vbeta and 13 Jbeta TCR beta segments. TCRdb recomputed calls from the immunoSEQ multiplex PCR reads with MiXCR, one row per CDR3 protein. The sample consists of 180,000 or so distinct CDR3 sequences, around 95% of them appearing once. This clonotype showed up just once.

The gene calls are TRBV29-1 and TRBJ2-1, with TRBD1 identical over 7 bases. Sequencing used CD4+ T cells from PBMCs. This TCR was recovered from a human donor in good health. The CDR3 here is CSVVGTASYNEQFF. DNA of the CDR3: TGCAGCGTTGTAGGGACAGCCTCGTACAATGAGCAGTTCTTC.